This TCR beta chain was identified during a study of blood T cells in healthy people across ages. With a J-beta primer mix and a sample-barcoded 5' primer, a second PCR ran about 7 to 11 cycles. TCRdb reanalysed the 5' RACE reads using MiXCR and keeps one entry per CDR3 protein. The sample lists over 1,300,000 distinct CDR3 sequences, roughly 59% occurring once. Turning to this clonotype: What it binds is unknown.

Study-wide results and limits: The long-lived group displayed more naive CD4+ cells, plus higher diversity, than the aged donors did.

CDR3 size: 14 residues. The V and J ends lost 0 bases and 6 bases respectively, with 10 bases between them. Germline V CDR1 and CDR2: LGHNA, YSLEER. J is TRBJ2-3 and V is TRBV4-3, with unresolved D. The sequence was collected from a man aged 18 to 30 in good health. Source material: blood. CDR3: CASSQETGADTQYF. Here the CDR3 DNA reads TGCGCCAGCAGCCAAGAAACGGGCGCGGATACGCAGTATTTT.